A selection of T cell receptor beta chains follows, all from one sample in a study of identical twins. MiXCR, run by TCRdb on the 5' RACE reads, gives a single entry per CDR3 protein. The sample has around 250,000 distinct CDR3 sequences; 5% to 7% are singletons. The data also belong to a second study, concerning T cells expressing NK-cell markers.

Material for sequencing was CD8+ T cells sorted from blood. The receptor source for this set is a young woman in good health. Each CDR3 is given with its conserved first and last residue. A D gene is named only where the DNA matches it firmly. Part of the rows lack a size; the others show once, few, many or a class for expanded clones.

DNA: TGCGCCAGCAGCCAAGGTTACGGACAGTTTACAGATACGCAGTATTTT
CDR3: CASSQGYGQFTDTQYF
size: many
D: .
J: TRBJ2-3
V: TRBV4-3

DNA: TGTGCCAGCAGTTCGGGGACTAGCGAAGGTGAGCAGTTCTTC
CDR3: CASSSGTSEGEQFF
size: many
D: TRBD2
J: TRBJ2-1
V: TRBV12-3/TRBV12-4

DNA: TGTGCCAGCAGCTCCGGGACTACGGGGGGGGGGCAGTACTTC
CDR3: CASSSGTTGGGQYF
size: .
D: TRBD2
J: TRBJ2-7
V: TRBV6-2/TRBV6-3

DNA: TGTGCCAGCTCTCTTAAGACCGGGACTAGCGGGAGCCACGAGCAGTACTTC
CDR3: CASSLKTGTSGSHEQYF
size: many
D: TRBD2
J: TRBJ2-7
V: TRBV18

DNA: TGTGCCAGCAGCTCGGACAGGGCTAAAATCAGCACAGATACGCAGTATTTT
CDR3: CASSSDRAKISTDTQYF
size: many
D: TRBD1
J: TRBJ2-3
V: TRBV7-8

DNA: TGCAGTGCTAACGAGGACAGGGCCGGGAATGGATCCTACAATGAGCAGTTCTTC
CDR3: CSANEDRAGNGSYNEQFF
size: many
D: TRBD1
J: TRBJ2-1
V: TRBV20-1

DNA: TGTGCCAGCAAGGCCCTAGCGGGAGTTGGAGGCGAGCAGTACTTC
CDR3: CASKALAGVGGEQYF
size: .
D: TRBD2
J: TRBJ2-7
V: TRBV7-2

DNA: TGTGCCAGCAGCCAAGCCCCCACTAGCTACGAGCAGTACTTC
CDR3: CASSQAPTSYEQYF
size: .
D: .
J: TRBJ2-7
V: TRBV7-9

DNA: TGTGCCAGCGCAACCAGCGGGGTATCAGATACGCAGTATTTT
CDR3: CASATSGVSDTQYF
size: .
D: TRBD2
J: TRBJ2-3
V: TRBV9

DNA: TGTGCCAGCAGTTTACCCCCGGGACAGGTTACGTCCGAGCAGTACTTC
CDR3: CASSLPPGQVTSEQYF
size: .
D: TRBD1
J: TRBJ2-7
V: TRBV7-9

DNA: TGTGCCAGCCGGGACCCCAGAGGAAATGAGCAGTTCTTC
CDR3: CASRDPRGNEQFF
size: many
D: .
J: TRBJ2-1
V: TRBV12-3/TRBV12-4

DNA: TGTGCCATCAGTGACTCCGGGGGTAGGGAGACCCAGTACTTC
CDR3: CAISDSGGRETQYF
size: few
D: .
J: TRBJ2-5
V: TRBV10-3

DNA: TGTGCCAGCAGCTTAGGCGCGACAGGGCCCTATGGCTACACCTTC
CDR3: CASSLGATGPYGYTF
size: few
D: TRBD1
J: TRBJ1-2
V: TRBV11-2

DNA: TGCAGTGCTAGAGACCCGACTAGCGGGAGGAGTTACGAGCAGTACTTC
CDR3: CSARDPTSGRSYEQYF
size: .
D: TRBD2
J: TRBJ2-7
V: TRBV20-1

DNA: TGTGCCAGCAGCCCTTGGACAGGGGGCCCTGAAGCTTTCTTT
CDR3: CASSPWTGGPEAFF
size: .
D: TRBD1
J: TRBJ1-1
V: TRBV11-2

DNA: TGTGCCAGCAGTTTATGGGGGGCCTTTACAGATACGCAGTATTTT
CDR3: CASSLWGAFTDTQYF
size: few
D: .
J: TRBJ2-3
V: TRBV27

DNA: TGTGCCAGCAGCCTGACGACAGGGGCGGGCACTGAAGCTTTCTTT
CDR3: CASSLTTGAGTEAFF
size: few
D: TRBD1
J: TRBJ1-1
V: TRBV5-6

DNA: TGCGCCAGCAGTCGCGGGACAGGCGATTTCGACGAGCAGTACTTC
CDR3: CASSRGTGDFDEQYF
size: few
D: TRBD1
J: TRBJ2-7
V: TRBV4-3

DNA: TGTGCCACCTGCCGGGAGTACTATGGCTACACCTTC
CDR3: CATCREYYGYTF
size: .
D: .
J: TRBJ1-2
V: TRBV24-1

DNA: TGTGCCAGCAGCGTAATCGGGGGGCCCACAGATACGCAGTATTTT
CDR3: CASSVIGGPTDTQYF
size: .
D: .
J: TRBJ2-3
V: TRBV7-3

DNA: TGCAGTGCTAGCACAGGGACGGCAGATACGCAGTATTTT
CDR3: CSASTGTADTQYF
size: many
D: .
J: TRBJ2-3
V: TRBV20-1

DNA: TGTGCCAGCAGCCTAGGGTGGGCCTACAATGAGCAGTTCTTC
CDR3: CASSLGWAYNEQFF
size: .
D: .
J: TRBJ2-1
V: TRBV3-1

DNA: TGTGCCAGAAGCGACCCGGGGAGCGTGTACAATGAGCAGTTCTTC
CDR3: CARSDPGSVYNEQFF
size: .
D: .
J: TRBJ2-1
V: TRBV5-3

DNA: TGTGCCAGCAGTTTAGGGCACCCAACACCCCTCCACTTT
CDR3: CASSLGHPTPLHF
size: .
D: .
J: TRBJ1-6
V: TRBV27

DNA: TGTGCCAGCAGCTTCGTTAGGGCTGAAGCTTTCTTT
CDR3: CASSFVRAEAFF
size: few
D: .
J: TRBJ1-1
V: TRBV7-2

DNA: TGTGCCAGCAGCTCAGGGGTGAACACCGGGGAGCTGTTTTTT
CDR3: CASSSGVNTGELFF
size: many
D: .
J: TRBJ2-2
V: TRBV27

DNA: TGTGCCAGCAGTAAGACAATTAACACTGAAGCTTTCTTT
CDR3: CASSKTINTEAFF
size: many
D: .
J: TRBJ1-1
V: TRBV12-3/TRBV12-4

DNA: TGTGCCAGCAGTTCTGAAATCTACGAGCAGTACTTC
CDR3: CASSSEIYEQYF
size: .
D: .
J: TRBJ2-7
V: TRBV12-3/TRBV12-4

DNA: TGTGCCAGCAGCTTAGTGACAGGTCCAGATACGCAGTATTTT
CDR3: CASSLVTGPDTQYF
size: many
D: .
J: TRBJ2-3
V: TRBV7-9

DNA: TGCGCCAGCAGCCCCTGGGCAGGGTCCAGCGAGCAGTACTTC
CDR3: CASSPWAGSSEQYF
size: many
D: .
J: TRBJ2-7
V: TRBV4-3

DNA: TGTGCCAGCAGTGAACTGGGGGAGACCCAGTACTTC
CDR3: CASSELGETQYF
size: many
D: .
J: TRBJ2-5
V: TRBV25-1

DNA: TGCGCCAGCAGCTTAGCGTCCGAGCAGTACTTC
CDR3: CASSLASEQYF
size: many
D: .
J: TRBJ2-7
V: TRBV5-1

DNA: TGTGCCAGCAGTGAGGACAACACCGGGGAGCTGTTTTTT
CDR3: CASSEDNTGELFF
size: many
D: .
J: TRBJ2-2
V: TRBV6-4

DNA: TGTGCCAGCAGGAAGGGGGGCGAGCAGTACTTC
CDR3: CASRKGGEQYF
size: many
D: .
J: TRBJ2-7
V: TRBV2

DNA: TGCAGTGCCCGAGACCGACTAGCCCCGGAAGTCGGTCGAGAGCAGTACTTC
CDR3: CSARDRLAPEVGREQYF
size: many
D: TRBD2
J: TRBJ2-7
V: TRBV20-1

DNA: TGCAGTGCTATTCTGGTTGGCGAGCAGTACTTC
CDR3: CSAILVGEQYF
size: many
D: .
J: TRBJ2-7
V: TRBV20-1

DNA: TGTGCCAGCAGCTTTGTAGAGGGGGCCTACGAGCAGTACTTC
CDR3: CASSFVEGAYEQYF
size: many
D: .
J: TRBJ2-7
V: TRBV7-9

DNA: TGCGCCAGTTCCGACTGGAACACCGGGGAGCTGTTTTTT
CDR3: CASSDWNTGELFF
size: many
D: .
J: TRBJ2-2
V: TRBV5-1

DNA: TGTGCCAGCAGCGCGGGAAGATCCTACGAGCAGTACTTC
CDR3: CASSAGRSYEQYF
size: .
D: .
J: TRBJ2-7
V: TRBV7-9

DNA: TGTGCCAGCAGCCGGGGGGTGGGAGAGACCCAGTACTTC
CDR3: CASSRGVGETQYF
size: few
D: TRBD2
J: TRBJ2-5
V: TRBV7-2

DNA: TGTGCCAGCAGCTTACGGCCCTACGAGCAGTACTTC
CDR3: CASSLRPYEQYF
size: few
D: .
J: TRBJ2-7
V: TRBV7-2

DNA: TGTGCCAGCAGTCCACATGGGGAGTACAATGAGCAGTTCTTC
CDR3: CASSPHGEYNEQFF
size: few
D: .
J: TRBJ2-1
V: TRBV6-2/TRBV6-3